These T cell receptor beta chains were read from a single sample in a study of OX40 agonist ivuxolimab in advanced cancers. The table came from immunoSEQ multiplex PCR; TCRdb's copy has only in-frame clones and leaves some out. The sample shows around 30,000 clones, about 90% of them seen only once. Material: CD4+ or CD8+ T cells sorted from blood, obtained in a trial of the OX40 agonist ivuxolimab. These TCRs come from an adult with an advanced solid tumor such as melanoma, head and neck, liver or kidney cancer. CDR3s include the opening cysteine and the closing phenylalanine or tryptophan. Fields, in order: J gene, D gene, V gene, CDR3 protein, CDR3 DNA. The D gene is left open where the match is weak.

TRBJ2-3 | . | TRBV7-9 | CASSLAAQDTQYF | TGTGCCAGCAGCTTAGCCGCTCAAGATACGCAGTATTTT
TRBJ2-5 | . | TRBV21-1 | CASSRVTHQQETQYF | TGTGCCAGCAGCAGGGTAACCCATCAACAAGAGACCCAGTACTTC
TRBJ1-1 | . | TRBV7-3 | CASSLNVNTEAFF | TGTGCCAGCAGCTTAAATGTGAACACTGAAGCTTTCTTT
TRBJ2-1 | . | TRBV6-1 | CASSEAYSGDEQFF | TGTGCCAGCAGTGAAGCTTACTCGGGGGATGAGCAGTTCTTC
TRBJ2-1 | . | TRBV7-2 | CASSSYDPPREQFF | TGTGCCAGCAGCTCCTATGACCCTCCCCGTGAGCAGTTCTTC
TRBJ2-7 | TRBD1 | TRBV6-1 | CASSESRFGTGGSYEQYF | TGTGCCAGCAGTGAAAGTCGCTTTGGGACAGGCGGCTCCTACGAGCAGTACTTC
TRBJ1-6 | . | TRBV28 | CASSSRGENSPLHF | TGTGCCAGCAGTTCCAGGGGTGAGAATTCACCCCTCCACTTT
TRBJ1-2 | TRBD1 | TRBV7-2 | CASSSRGTGTGNYGYTF | TGTGCCAGCAGCTCTAGGGGTACGGGGACAGGGAACTATGGCTACACCTTC
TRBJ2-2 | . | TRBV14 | CASSQVGGGELFF | TGTGCCAGCAGCCAAGTAGGCGGCGGGGAGCTGTTTTTT
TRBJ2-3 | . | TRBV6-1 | CVSSETLGDTQYF | TGTGTCAGCAGTGAGACTCTCGGGGATACGCAGTATTTT
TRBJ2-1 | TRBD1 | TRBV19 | CASIGQGSYNEQFF | TGTGCCAGTATCGGACAGGGCTCCTACAATGAGCAGTTCTTC
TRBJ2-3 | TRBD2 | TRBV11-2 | CASSSISGGPWDTQYF | TGTGCCAGCAGCTCGATATCGGGAGGGCCATGGGATACGCAGTATTTT
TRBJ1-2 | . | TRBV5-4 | CASSAQISSYGYTF | TGTGCCAGCAGCGCGCAGATTTCCTCGTATGGCTACACCTTC
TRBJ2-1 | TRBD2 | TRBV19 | CASSIGPSGSWDEQFF | TGTGCCAGTAGTATAGGTCCTAGCGGGAGTTGGGATGAGCAGTTCTTC
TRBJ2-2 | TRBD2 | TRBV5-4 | CASSSGLAGRGTGELFF | TGTGCCAGCAGCTCCGGACTAGCGGGAAGGGGCACCGGGGAGCTGTTTTTT
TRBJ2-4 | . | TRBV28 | CASKGGYIQYF | TGTGCCAGCAAGGGGGGGTACATTCAGTACTTC
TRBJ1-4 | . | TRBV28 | CASSLRLDEKLFF | TGTGCCAGCAGTTTACGACTCGATGAAAAACTGTTTTTT
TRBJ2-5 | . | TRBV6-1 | CASSGTLNWETQYF | TGTGCCAGCAGTGGGACATTGAATTGGGAGACCCAGTACTTC
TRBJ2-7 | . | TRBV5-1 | CASSPTQELGEQYF | TGCGCCAGCAGCCCTACACAGGAGTTGGGCGAGCAGTACTTC
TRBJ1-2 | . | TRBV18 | CASSPQEQGAYGYTF | TGTGCCAGCTCACCACAGGAACAGGGCGCCTATGGCTACACCTTC
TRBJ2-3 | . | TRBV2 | CASKRAFTDTQYF | TGTGCCAGCAAACGGGCCTTCACAGATACGCAGTATTTT
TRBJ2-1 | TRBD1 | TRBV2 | CASSEWDRGRDEQFF | TGTGCCAGCAGTGAATGGGACAGGGGTCGCGATGAGCAGTTCTTC
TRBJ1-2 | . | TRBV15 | CATSRDIAGDHGYTF | TGTGCCACCAGCAGAGACATTGCAGGGGATCATGGCTACACCTTC
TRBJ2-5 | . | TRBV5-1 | CASSPDQTQYF | TGCGCCAGCAGCCCAGACCAGACCCAGTACTTC
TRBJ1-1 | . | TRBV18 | CASSPGLDTEAFF | TGTGCCAGCTCACCAGGTTTGGACACTGAAGCTTTCTTT
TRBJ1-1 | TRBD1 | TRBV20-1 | CRGQANTEAFF | TGCAGGGGACAGGCGAACACTGAAGCTTTCTTT
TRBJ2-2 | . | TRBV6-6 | CASSSTVNTGELFF | TGTGCCAGCAGTTCGACGGTAAACACCGGGGAGCTGTTTTTT
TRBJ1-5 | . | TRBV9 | CASSQRPDEPQHF | TGTGCCAGCAGTCAAAGGCCGGATGAGCCCCAGCATTTT
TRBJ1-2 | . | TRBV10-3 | CAISNRLTGYGYTF | TGTGCCATCAGCAACAGGCTGACTGGCTATGGCTACACCTTC